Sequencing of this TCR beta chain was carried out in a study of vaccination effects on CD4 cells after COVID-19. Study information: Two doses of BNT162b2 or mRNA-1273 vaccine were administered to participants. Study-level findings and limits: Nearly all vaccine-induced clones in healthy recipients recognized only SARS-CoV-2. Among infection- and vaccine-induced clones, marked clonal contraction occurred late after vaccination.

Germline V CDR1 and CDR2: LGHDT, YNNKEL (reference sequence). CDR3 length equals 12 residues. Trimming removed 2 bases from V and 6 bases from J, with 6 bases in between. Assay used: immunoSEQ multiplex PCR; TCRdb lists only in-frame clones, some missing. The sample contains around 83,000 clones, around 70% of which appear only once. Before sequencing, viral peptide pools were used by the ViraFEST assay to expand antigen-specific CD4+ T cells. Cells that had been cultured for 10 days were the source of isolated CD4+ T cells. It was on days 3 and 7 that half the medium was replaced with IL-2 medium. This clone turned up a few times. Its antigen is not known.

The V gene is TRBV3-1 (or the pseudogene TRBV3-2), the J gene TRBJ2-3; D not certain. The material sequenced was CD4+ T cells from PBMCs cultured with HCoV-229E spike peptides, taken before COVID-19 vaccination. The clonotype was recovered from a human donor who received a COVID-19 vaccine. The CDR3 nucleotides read TGTGCCAGCAGCCAAATCCGGGATACGCAGTATTTT. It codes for CASSQIRDTQYF.